This paragraph covers one T cell receptor (beta chain) sequence. The antigen this receptor binds is unknown. It has no much larger one-base neighbor in the sample; base qualities were not kept. The data are from a study of cytomegalovirus exposure and HLA in healthy donors (dated by TCRdb to about 2017). At the level of the whole study: According to an earlier analysis of a few hundred of the donors, roughly 180 million T cells yielded 120 million or so unique TCR beta sequences and approximately 300 Gb of sequence data. Roughly 300 gigabases of sequencing data and some 85 million unique TCR sequences were included in an early release covering about 620 HLA-typed donors. The genetic ancestry cluster associated with self-reported Caucasian donors included around four fifths of the 398 genotyped donors. The study aimed to test whether signatures of past pathogen exposure could be identified by cataloging public T cell receptors. The study used immunosequencing to profile the T cell repertoires of approximately 650 subjects and linked those repertoires to cytomegalovirus serostatus. In addition to the first cohort of 666 subjects, a separate validation cohort of 130 or so different subjects was used. To predict cytomegalovirus infection status, the study brought together high-throughput TCR immunosequencing, statistical association of individual TCRs with disease status, and machine learning. To study patterns of TCR occurrence, a later analysis re-analyzed previously published TCR beta repertoires from 650 to 750 donors and added high-resolution HLA genotyping. Rather than drawing on any new phenotypic data, the later analysis identified candidate immune exposures from TCR beta sequences and the way those sequences occurred across donors. An earlier analysis of 500 to 650 of the donors applied high-throughput TCR beta sequencing to assess whether each TCR beta V gene segment acted as functional or pseudogenic. Alongside the repertoire data, information on donor age, sex, ethnicity and CMV serostatus was compiled. Genome-wide SNP genotypes for about 65% of the 666 donors were used in a later genetic analysis, which treated that subset as a discovery cohort. All discovery cohort repertoires had been generated on a single sequencing platform. HLA typing included class I and class II loci at four-digit resolution. Typing coverage differed by locus: A, B, C, DRB1 and DQB1 were typed in about 620-640 donors, DQA1 in approximately 520, DPA1 in some 610, and DPB1 in 472. Because of strong linkage in the cohort, roughly five DR-DQ haplotypes were treated as single units for association and clustering. Among some 400 genotyped donors of the cohort, an average of roughly 230,000 unique TCR beta nucleotide sequences was sequenced per donor, of which about 18% were non-productive.

Broader findings and caveats from the paper: A further reported finding was that TCR beta sequences accurately predicted the HLA-A and HLA-B alleles for most subjects in the first cohort. Because some donors lacked HLA typing at each locus, the association tests relied only on the typed subset. Broadly in line with IMGT annotations, most TCR beta V segments showed up in productive rearrangements about 87% or about 30% of the time in an earlier analysis of 587 of the donors. Strong co-occurrence of HLA alleles, especially DR and DQ, made assigning TCR associations to individual alleles difficult. Most TCR sequences were seen in very few donors, while some public TCRs were found in many individuals. Linkage disequilibrium might explain the correlated functional status among segregating V segments, but an unknown experimental factor could not be ruled out. A later analysis found that HLA-associated TCR beta chains were more clonally expanded and had lower generation probabilities than equally common non-associated chains. According to a later analysis, most CMV-associated TCR beta chains appeared to be HLA-restricted, and the HLA associations seemed to be driven largely by CMV exposure. In both the original and validation cohorts, the classifier was reported to diagnose cytomegalovirus status with high specificity and sensitivity. V-gene and J-gene trimming of TCR beta chains was associated with a missense DCLRE1C variant in a later genetic analysis, and the association was replicated in an independent cohort. Presence/absence analyses assumed roughly uniform sequencing depth across donors, an assumption that may not hold. The sequencing pipeline was judged likely to have produced a cluster of highly shared sequence variants as a technical artifact. A later analysis associated 16,951 TCR beta sequences with specific HLA alleles at a false discovery rate of 0.05. In the study, around 160 TCR beta chains were listed as associated with cytomegalovirus. A few of the identified cytomegalovirus-associated TCR beta chains were confirmed in vitro to be specific for cytomegalovirus antigens. Some IMGT-functional V segments, including TRBV6-2 and TRBV6-3, could not be told apart with the 87-base-pair reads, so those segments were excluded. CMV serostatus was the only immune exposure information available for the cohort. Because counts were too low, about 17 rarely observed V segments, including chromosome 9 orphons, were excluded from the earlier analysis of a few hundred of the donors. According to a later analysis, parvovirus B19, influenza, CMV and Epstein-Barr virus appeared linked to several top co-occurrence clusters. Compared with the approximately 710-donor mean, donors in an Asian-associated ancestry cluster had fewer N-insertions in productive TCRs, according to a later genetic analysis. This cohort had only TCR beta chains sequenced, and the lack of alpha or paired-chain data limited which features could be detected. It was suggested by the authors that the approach could potentially be generalized to other disease states and immunological phenotypes. In a later analysis, TCR association rates were found to vary across HLA loci, with the most associated TCRs seen for DRB1 alleles and the fewest for HLA-C alleles.

Based on the germline V gene, the CDR1 and CDR2 sequences are MNHEY and SVGAGI. From its cysteine to its phenylalanine, the CDR3 spans 15 amino acids. Just the 45-base CDR3 DNA is kept, in frame starting at base 1. Deletion took 5 bases off V and 2 bases off J, with a span of 10 bases between the germline ends. Library method: the immunoSEQ multiplex PCR assay. For the multiplex PCR, a mixture combining 60 forward primers for TCR Vbeta segments and 13 reverse primers for TCR Jbeta segments was used. A multiplex PCR assay on genomic DNA amplified the CDR3 region of rearranged TCR beta genes. On the Illumina HiSeq System, the amplified TCR beta libraries were sequenced as 87-base-pair reads. Processing in the source paper ran as follows. In a later analysis, tens of millions of unique TCR beta chains were counted across the 650 to 700 repertoires, and some 10 million of these chains were shared by at least two donors. To remove PCR and sequencing errors, raw reads were error-corrected and collapsed into unique sequences using a nearest-neighbor algorithm that merged closely related sequences. CDR3 sequences were aligned to IMGT reference sequences to assign V, D and J gene segments. For a sequence to be retained, a match of at least six nucleotides to both a V gene segment and a J gene segment was required. A rearrangement was called productive if the CDR3 had no stop codons and remained in frame with V and J, and every other rearrangement was called non-productive. CDR3 was defined according to IMGT convention as the region running from the second conserved V-encoded cysteine to the conserved J-encoded phenylalanine. The earlier analysis of 587 of the donors excluded sequences that lacked an unambiguous match to a single V gene segment. In an earlier analysis of some 590 of the donors, V segments were called functional above 56.7% productive rearrangements and were called segregating when the between-donor standard deviation exceeded 5%. A statistical classification framework was built to diagnose cytomegalovirus status from the catalog of TCR beta chain sequences. V and J gene assignment, in a later analysis, came from comparing TCR nucleotide sequences with IMGT/GENE-DB human TR gene sequences. Using the TCRdist pipeline, a later analysis assigned CDR3 sequences along with most-parsimonious VDJ recombination scenarios. A later analysis defined each TCR beta chain by its CDR3 amino acid sequence plus V-gene family, and excluded reads lacking a unique V-gene family. As a way to deal with suspected cross-contamination and a sequencing artifact, a later analysis dropped nearly 600 nucleotide sequences that were highly shared and had low generation probability. For each public chain, a later analysis derived a clonal expansion index from normalized ranks of inferred template counts within each repertoire. Generation probabilities in a later analysis came from a VDJ recombination model fitted to out-of-frame rearrangements, and those results were checked against IGoR. Hypergeometric tests were used in a later analysis to score TCR-TCR, TCR-HLA and TCR-CMV co-occurrence, with a repertoire-size bias correction applied to the TCR pairs. False discovery rates were estimated in a later analysis by permuting HLA or CMV assignments 20 times. A later analysis grouped co-occurring TCRs with DBSCAN, adding TCRdist sequence similarity when clustering within HLA-allele-positive subsets. Repertoires with fewer than 30,000 or more than 120,000 public chains were left out of co-occurrence clustering, as were about 5 repertoires with anomalous nucleotide sharing. This immuneACCESS table, as held by TCRdb, lists in-frame sequences with V and J called but not all clones. Of the missing ones, under half trace to an unresolved V gene in checked studies; the others have no known cause. That table furnishes V, J and clone size, whereas the DNA furnished D and trimming. This sample gives some 130,000 clones in total; 55% to 65% of them show up just once. Together, the top ten hold 8% to 10% of the sample.

In total, around 600 healthy bone marrow donors made up the cohort. Cohort members were all nominally healthy when sampled, although unrecorded immune exposures were likely present. The donor was CMV seropositive and belonged to the group of a few hundred seropositive cohort members. A peripheral blood sample was provided by each donor, and peripheral blood mononuclear cells were used for TCR beta sequencing. Genomic DNA extraction from the blood cell samples was performed with the Qiagen DNeasy Blood Extraction Kit. The specimen sequenced was PBMCs. The origin of this receptor is a man aged 40-49 years in good health and CMV-seropositive. This chain is built from TRBV6-5 and TRBJ2-6, and possibly TRBD1, on 6 matching bases. The DNA sequence follows: TGTGCCAGCAGTCGAGGGACAACTGGGGCCAACGTCCTGACTTTC. The translation is CASSRGTTGANVLTF.